The 28 T cell receptor beta chains in this list originate from one sample, sequenced in a study of post-analysis software for immune sequencing data. Researchers reported that TCR beta cDNA libraries carried unique molecular identifiers. TCRdb used MiXCR to reprocess the PCR reads, holding one entry per CDR3 protein. The sample has around 700,000 distinct CDR3 sequences, 55% to 60% seen once. Regarding the study as a whole: With TRBV5-6, TRBV5-1 and TRBV20-1 included, about five TRBV segments were more frequent in patients than in controls.

These receptors lack a known antigen. Source material: blood. These receptors were obtained from a girl aged 2 to 9 with multiple sclerosis.

V usage is TRBV7-3 and J usage is TRBJ2-1; 16 bases line up with TRBD2. The CDR3 extends over 15 amino acids. Germline CDR1 and CDR2: SGHTA and FQGTGA. Trimming took 3 bases from V and 8 from J; bases not matched to a gene: 1. The CDR3 is CASSFGTSGRDEQFF. The CDR3 bases are TGTGCCAGCAGCTTTGGGACTAGCGGGAGGGATGAGCAGTTCTTC. The complete variable domain, with remaining parts taken from reference TRBV7-3 and TRBJ2-1, reads GAGVSQTPSNKVTEKGKYVELRCDPISGHTALYWYRQSLGQGPEFLIYFQGTGAADDSGLPNDRFFAVRPEGSVSTLKIQRTERGDSAVYLCASSFGTSGRDEQFFGPGTRLTVL.

The chain employs TRBV6-5 and TRBJ1-2; D is uncertain. V was pared by 9 bases and J by 0 bases, with 11 bases between. This CDR3 has 13 residues. Per germline, CDR1 MNHEY and CDR2 SVGAGI. CDR3 DNA sequence: TGTGCCAGTACGGACCAAGCTAACTATGGCTACACCTTC. Protein: CASTDQANYGYTF.

This clonotype is a singleton in its sample. The chain carries TRBV3-1 and TRBJ2-1, with TRBD2 as a possible D gene (6 bases). Germline assignment: CDR1 LGHDT and CDR2 YNNKEL (reference sequence). The V end lost 4 bases, the J end lost 8 bases, and 24 bases lay between the germline ends. This CDR3 spans 17 amino acids. The CDR3 here is CASSRTPRAGGIDEQFF. CDR3 nucleotide sequence: TGTGCCAGCAGCCGGACCCCTCGGGCAGGCGGGATAGATGAGCAGTTCTTC.

In this sample, this clonotype turned up many times. The CDR3 DNA reads as TGTGCCAGCAGCCCCGGCGCCTACGAGCAGTACTTC. Translation gives CASSPGAYEQYF. The gene calls are TRBV12-3 or TRBV12-4 and TRBJ2-7; D not certain. V lost 6 bases and J lost 2, with 8 bases in between. The CDR3 runs to 12 residues.

This chain links TRBV21-1 with TRBJ2-3. TRBV21-1 is assigned pseudogene status. This CDR3 is 9 amino acids long. CDR3 in amino acids: CRSSVTQYF. The CDR3 DNA reads as TGTAGAAGCAGTGTTACGCAGTATTTT.

The chain links TRBV7-9 to TRBJ1-1; D is uncertain. From germline, CDR1 is SEHNR and CDR2 FQNEAQ (reference sequence). The ends were cut back, 1 base at V and 3 bases at J, with 12 bases in the middle. This CDR3 has 15 amino acids. The CDR3 sequence: CASSLEAPAYTEAFF. In nucleotides, the CDR3 is TGTGCCAGCAGCTTAGAGGCCCCGGCGTACACTGAAGCTTTCTTT.

This clonotype occurred once. The V gene is TRBV3-1, the J gene TRBJ2-5, with 7 bases that match TRBD2. The CDR3 length is 17 residues. CDR1 is LGHDT, CDR2 YNNKEL, per germline (reference sequence). Losses at the gene ends were 0 bases for V and 5 bases for J; bases not matched to a gene: 12. Here the CDR3 reads CASSQDGAGPSEETQYF. In DNA, the CDR3 is TGTGCCAGCAGCCAAGACGGAGCGGGGCCGAGTGAGGAGACCCAGTACTTC.

The CDR3 reads CASSQDHLAGGKETQYF. The CDR3 bases are TGCGCCAGCAGCCAGGACCATCTAGCGGGGGGCAAAGAGACCCAGTACTTC. This chain connects TRBV4-3 to TRBJ2-5, with 11 bases matching TRBD2. From germline, CDR1 is LGHNA and CDR2 YSLEER. CDR3 length equals 17 residues. V was clipped by 3 bases and J by 3 bases; unmatched bases: 9.

This chain's CDR3 is CSATTGTSGGGAQYF. For the CDR3, the DNA is TGCAGTGCCACCACCGGGACTAGTGGCGGCGGGGCGCAGTATTTT. The genes are TRBV20-1 and TRBJ2-3; 8 bases line up with TRBD2. Germline V gene data show CDR1 as DFQATT and CDR2 as SNEGSKA (reference sequence). With V trimmed by 6 bases and J by 10 bases, 18 bases remained unmatched. The CDR3 has 15 residues.

The chain couples TRBV20-1 to TRBJ1-6; 8 positions match TRBD1. The CDR3 length is 16 residues. Germline V gene data show CDR1 as DFQATT and CDR2 as SNEGSKA (reference sequence). Trimming took 3 bases from V and 5 from J; bases not matched to a gene: 9. For the CDR3, the DNA is TGCAGTGCTAGGCGAAGGGACAGGTCCAATAATTCACCCCTCCACTTT. It yields the protein CSARRRDRSNNSPLHF.

The chain has TRBV20-1 and TRBJ2-7, with 8 bases that match TRBD1. From germline, CDR1 is DFQATT and CDR2 SNEGSKA (reference sequence). The CDR3 spans 13 residues. The junction had 1 base not matched to a gene; V was cut back by 3 bases and J by 0 bases. As DNA, the CDR3 is TGCAGTGCTAGGACAGGGGACTCCTACGAGCAGTACTTC. It translates to CSARTGDSYEQYF.

V and J are TRBV11-2 and TRBJ2-5, with 11 bases fitting TRBD1. The assigned J gene may be wrong: the sequence end matches TRBJ2-7 better. CDR1 and CDR2 (germline): SGHAT, FQNNGV. The CDR3 spans 13 residues. This CDR3 is CASRRGQGDEQYF. In nucleotides, the CDR3 is TGTGCCAGCAGGAGGGGACAGGGGGACGAGCAGTACTTC.

The CDR3 DNA is TGCAGTGCTAGAGATATGACTAGCGGGAGATACGAGCAGTACTTC. Its translation: CSARDMTSGRYEQYF. The V and J genes are TRBV20-1 and TRBJ2-7, with 12 bases aligning to TRBD2. V was clipped by 0 bases and J by 4 bases; unmatched bases: 4. Germline V gene sequence: CDR1 DFQATT, CDR2 SNEGSKA (reference sequence). The CDR3 has 15 amino acids.

The chain joins TRBV9 to TRBJ2-4; maybe TRBD2 (5 bases). This CDR3 region has 14 residues. Germline loops: CDR1 SGDLS, CDR2 YYNGEE. Between the trimmed V and J ends, which lost 0 bases and 13 bases, there was a span of 17 bases. CDR3 nucleotide sequence: TGTGCCAGCAGCGTAGGGACGTACTCCTGGGAGCAGTACTTC. This sequence encodes CASSVGTYSWEQYF. The full variable domain, rest sourced from reference TRBV9 and TRBJ2-4, is DSGVTQTPKHLITATGQRVTLRCSPRSGDLSVYWYQQSLDQGLQFLIQYYNGEERAKGNILERFSAQQFPDLHSELNLSSLELGDSALYFCASSVGTYSWEQYFGAGTRLSVL.

The genes are TRBV13 and TRBJ2-1, with 9 bases fitting TRBD2. With V trimmed by 4 bases and J by 6 bases, 4 bases remained unmatched. CDR3 size: 14 residues. Germline V gene sequence: CDR1 PRHDT, CDR2 FYEKMQ (reference sequence). CDR3 sequence (DNA): TGTGCCAGCAGCTACGGACTAGCGAGCAATGAGCAGTTCTTC. It yields the protein CASSYGLASNEQFF.

V gene TRBV29-1 combines with J gene TRBJ2-7; 9 bases map to TRBD1. The V segment lost 7 bases and the J segment 1 base; nucleotides outside the gene matches: 5. This CDR3 region has 13 residues. The germline CDR1 and CDR2 sequences are SQVTM and ANQGSEA. Here the CDR3 DNA reads TGCAGCGGCCGGGACAGGGATTCCTACGAGCAGTACTTC. Protein: CSGRDRDSYEQYF.

The chain couples TRBV7-2 to TRBJ2-1; 7 positions agree with TRBD2. CDR1 and CDR2 (germline): SGHTA, FQGNSA. The CDR3 runs to 17 residues. V gave up 0 bases and J gave up 1 base; unmatched junction bases: 6. For the CDR3, the DNA is TGTGCCAGCAGCTTAGCGGGGGGGATACAATCCTACAATGAGCAGTTCTTC. It encodes CASSLAGGIQSYNEQFF. Looking up the rest from reference TRBV7-2 and TRBJ2-1 gives the full variable domain: GAGVSQSPSNKVTEKGKDVELRCDPISGHTALYWYRQSLGQGLEFLIYFQGNSAPDKSGLPSDRFSAERTGGSVSTLTIQRTQQEDSAVYLCASSLAGGIQSYNEQFFGPGTRLTVL.

The DNA for the CDR3 is TGTGCCGTCCTTTCGCCCAATTTGCGGGGGGGCTCGGGCACAGATACGCAGTATTTT. Translated: CAVLSPNLRGGSGTDTQYF. This chain uses TRBV10-3 with TRBJ2-3, with 9 positions matching TRBD2. The ends lost 11 bases at V and 1 base at J; junction bases unmatched: 22. Germline assignment: CDR1 ENHRY and CDR2 SYGVKD. CDR3 length: 19 residues.

This clonotype was counted a few times. The V gene is TRBV3-1, the J gene TRBJ2-1; TRBD2 agrees at 11 bases. The CDR3 is made up of 19 amino acids. The V gene's germline CDR1 is LGHDT and CDR2 YNNKEL (reference sequence). Trimming at V came to 2 bases and at J to 1 base, leaving 10 bases not matched to a gene. Here the CDR3 DNA reads TGTGCCAGCAGCCAATTCCCTAGCGGGAGGTATAAGTCCTACAATGAGCAGTTCTTC. Translated: CASSQFPSGRYKSYNEQFF.

A few counts support this clonotype. A read error may produce the germline difference seen at one junction end. The chain joins TRBV6-4 to TRBJ1-2, with a weak D call TRBD1 (6 bases). The V gene's germline CDR1 is MRHNA and CDR2 SNTAGT. This CDR3 is built from 15 residues. CDR3 loop: CAGSDGGRESYGYTF. DNA for the CDR3: TGTGCCGGCAGTGACGGGGGCCGGGAAAGCTATGGCTACACCTTC.

This chain connects TRBV29-1 to TRBJ1-4; a weak D match, TRBD1 (6 bases). The CDR3 has 11 residues. Germline V gene sequence: CDR1 SQVTM, CDR2 ANQGSEA. V was shortened by 3 bases and J by 13 bases, with 12 bases between the two germline ends. The CDR3, as DNA: TGCAGCGTTGATTTGACAGGAAGACTGTTTTTT. Residues: CSVDLTGRLFF.

This sequence joins TRBV10-3 and TRBJ2-3, with D tentatively TRBD1 (6 bases). Trimming took off 0 bases at V and 4 bases at J, with 11 bases between the two ends. Germline lookup yields CDR1 ENHRY and CDR2 SYGVKD. CDR3 length: 15 amino acids. CDR3 DNA: TGTGCCATCAGTGAGTCGGGGGCCAGCGCAGATACGCAGTATTTT. Translation: CAISESGASADTQYF.

J is TRBJ2-1 and V is TRBV12-3 or TRBV12-4; 8 bases line up with TRBD1. Trimming at V came to 8 bases and at J to 10 bases, leaving 7 bases not matched to a gene. The CDR3 is 12 residues long. CDR3 amino acids: CASETGDREQFF. The CDR3 DNA is TGTGCCAGCGAGACAGGGGATAGAGAGCAGTTCTTC.

The chain has TRBV7-2 and TRBJ1-2, with D unclear. Germline V gene sequence: CDR1 SGHTA, CDR2 FQGNSA. Trimming shortened V by 3 bases and J by 5 bases, and 13 bases separated the two germline ends. CDR3 length: 14 amino acids. Here the CDR3 reads CASSFLGMGYGYTF. The CDR3 DNA reads TGTGCCAGCAGCTTCCTGGGGATGGGGTATGGCTACACCTTC.

V gene TRBV3-1 combines with J gene TRBJ2-7; D gene unclear. This CDR3 spans 15 amino acids. The germline V gene has CDR1 LGHDT and CDR2 YNNKEL (reference sequence). The V end lost 4 bases, the J end lost 5 bases, and 18 bases lay between the germline ends. The CDR3 here is CASSLLGKRSDEQYF. The CDR3 DNA sequence: TGTGCCAGCAGCCTTTTGGGCAAAAGGTCTGACGAGCAGTACTTC.

The V call is TRBV6-1, the J call TRBJ1-2, with a tentative D call TRBD1 (6 bases). V was cut by 6 bases and J by 2 bases, with 19 bases left in between. The CDR3 sequence is 16 residues long. The germline V gene encodes CDR1 MNHNS and CDR2 SASEGT. This chain's CDR3 is CASRHDRSPSNYGYTF. The DNA for the CDR3 is TGTGCCAGCAGACACGACAGGAGCCCATCCAACTATGGCTACACCTTC.

The J gene is TRBJ2-3, the V gene TRBV28, with no clear D. CDR3 size: 15 residues. V lost 1 base to trimming and J lost 4 bases, with 12 bases between them. The germline CDR1 and CDR2 sequences are MDHEN and SYDVKM. The CDR3 nucleotides are TGTGCCAGCAGTTTATCGGTTCTGGTCCCAGATACGCAGTATTTT. It is translated as CASSLSVLVPDTQYF.

The chain couples TRBV29-1 to TRBJ1-2; D may be TRBD1 (6 bases). The V and J ends lost 4 bases and 2 bases respectively, with 11 bases between them. The V gene's germline CDR1 is SQVTM and CDR2 ANQGSEA. The CDR3 sequence is 13 residues long. The CDR3 bases are TGCAGCGTTGCCCCGACAGGAAACTATGGCTACACCTTC. This encodes CSVAPTGNYGYTF.